One and the same sample provided the 26 T cell receptor beta chains below, sequenced in a study of cytomegalovirus exposure and HLA in healthy donors. Amplification used 60 Vbeta primers and 13 Jbeta primers. The protocol was immunoSEQ multiplex PCR, while the TCRdb copy is restricted to in-frame clones and leaves out a portion. The table lists 150,000 to 200,000 clones, more than 60% of them singletons, with less than 4.5% in the top ten. Specimen: PBMCs. Source of these receptors: a woman aged 55-75 years in good health and CMV-seropositive.

The chain employs TRBV6-6 and TRBJ2-5; 10 positions agree with TRBD2. The J call could be wrong; TRBJ2-7 is a better fit for the DNA end. CDR3 length: 13 residues. Germline CDR1 reads MNHNY; CDR2 reads SVGAGI (reference sequence). As DNA, the CDR3 is TGTGCCAGCAACCTAGCGGGAGCGTTCGAGCAGTACTTC. It encodes CASNLAGAFEQYF.

Details on this clone: A junction boundary mismatches the germline segment, possibly from a read error. This chain uses TRBV30 with TRBJ2-4, with TRBD1 matching 12 bases. Germline lookup yields CDR1 GTSNPN and CDR2 SVGIG (reference sequence). This CDR3 spans 18 amino acids. The CDR3 is CAWSSTGDRGRTKNSQYF. The CDR3 nucleotides read TGTGCCTGGAGTTCGACTGGGGACAGGGGGCGGACCAAAAACAGTCAGTACTTC.

The rearrangement joins TRBV30 to TRBJ2-2; 8 bases agree with TRBD1. The V and J ends lost 8 bases and 8 bases, in that order; junction bases with no gene match: 7. Per germline, CDR1 GTSNPN and CDR2 SVGIG (reference sequence). CDR3 length equals 12 residues. The CDR3 sequence is CAGGQGEGELFF. In nucleotides, the CDR3 is TGTGCCGGAGGACAGGGCGAAGGGGAGCTGTTTTTT.

The chain joins TRBV7-8 to TRBJ2-2, with 10 bases fitting TRBD1. The V segment lost 3 bases and the J segment 7 bases; nucleotides outside the gene matches: 5. CDR1 and CDR2 (germline): SGHVS, FQNEAQ. The CDR3 consists of 15 residues. DNA of the CDR3: TGTGCCAGCAGCTTCCCGACAGGGGGCAACGGGGAGCTGTTTTTT. Protein: CASSFPTGGNGELFF.

This clone was counted once. The chain has TRBV27 and TRBJ2-2; D is perhaps TRBD1 (6 bases). V lost 7 bases and J lost 7, with 10 bases in between. The germline gives CDR1 MNHEY, CDR2 SMNVEV (reference sequence). The CDR3 consists of 12 residues. CDR3 sequence reads: CASTPRGGELFF. Here the CDR3 DNA reads TGTGCCAGCACCCCCAGGGGCGGGGAGCTGTTTTTT.

This clone was observed a few times. V and J are TRBV4-2 and TRBJ2-3; D may be TRBD1 (6 bases). The CDR3 is made up of 16 amino acids. V lost 4 bases, J lost 2 bases, and 16 bases lay in between. Germline V gene lookup returns CDR1 LGHNA and CDR2 YNFKEQ. CDR3 sequence: CASSPDGRGYTDTQYF. The CDR3 coding sequence is TGTGCCAGCAGCCCAGATGGTAGGGGGTACACAGATACGCAGTATTTT.

The J gene is TRBJ2-5, the V gene TRBV5-1, with 8 bases matching TRBD2. The V gene end was trimmed by 5 bases and the J gene end by 1 base; junction bases not matched to a gene: 4. This CDR3 comprises 14 residues. Germline V CDR1 and CDR2: SGHRS, YFSETQ. The CDR3 DNA reads TGCGCCAGCAGTGCGGGGGGCACCCAAGAGACCCAGTACTTC. Its protein is CASSAGGTQETQYF.

The rearrangement links TRBV23-1 to TRBJ1-1; 8 nucleotides align to TRBD1. TRBV23-1 carries the ORF label, with uncertain function. The CDR3 length is 15 residues. The V segment lost 3 bases and the J segment 3 bases; nucleotides outside the gene matches: 6. DNA for the CDR3: TGCGCCAGCAGTCAGAATGGACAGGGAGACACTGAAGCTTTCTTT. Protein: CASSQNGQGDTEAFF.

This clone was observed a few times. The rearrangement uses TRBV2 and TRBJ1-4, with D tentatively TRBD1 (5 bases). The ends were cut back, 7 bases at V and 2 bases at J, with 11 bases in the middle. The germline V gene encodes CDR1 SNHLY and CDR2 FYNNEI. This CDR3 spans 14 amino acids. For the CDR3, the DNA is TGTGCCAGCAAATCGACAGCGACTAATGAAAAACTGTTTTTT. This codes for CASKSTATNEKLFF.

V is TRBV9 and J is TRBJ1-2; D unclear. V was trimmed by 4 bases and J by 0 bases, leaving 13 bases between them. The CDR3 loop spans 15 amino acids. The V gene's germline CDR1 is SGDLS and CDR2 YYNGEE. The CDR3 protein is CASSREGLANYGYTF. The CDR3 DNA follows: TGTGCCAGCAGCAGAGAGGGCCTAGCTAACTATGGCTACACCTTC.

The chain has TRBV6-1 and TRBJ2-5; tentative D call: TRBD1 (6 bases). The J call is uncertain, as TRBJ2-7 better fits the DNA end. This CDR3 has 16 amino acids. Germline-derived CDR1 and CDR2 are MNHNS and SASEGT. The CDR3 nucleotides read TGTGCCAGCAGTGAAAGAGGGGCAGGGGTAGCCTACGAGCAGTACTTC. The encoded protein is CASSERGAGVAYEQYF.

J is TRBJ2-3 and V is TRBV5-1; perhaps TRBD2 as D (6 bases). The CDR3 contains 15 residues. Germline V gene sequence: CDR1 SGHRS, CDR2 YFSETQ. V shed 1 base and J shed 3 bases, with 12 bases lying between them. CDR3 bases: TGCGCCAGCAGCTTGAACGTTGGGGGGACAGATACGCAGTATTTT. Translating it yields CASSLNVGGTDTQYF.

This clone was counted a few times. The J gene is TRBJ2-3, the V gene TRBV5-4; 10 bases are shared with TRBD2. The germline gives CDR1 SGHNT, CDR2 YYREEE (reference sequence). The CDR3 is 15 residues long. V trimming: 5 bases; J trimming: 0 bases; junction bases outside the gene matches: 3. The CDR3 DNA reads as TGTGCCAGCAGGAAGACTAGCGGGAGCACAGATACGCAGTATTTT. It specifies CASRKTSGSTDTQYF.

The gene calls are TRBV5-1 and TRBJ2-2, with D perhaps TRBD1 (6 bases). This CDR3 has 14 residues. Trimming removed 3 bases at V and 3 bases at J, with 9 bases between. CDR1 and CDR2 from the germline V gene are SGHRS and YFSETQ. Here the CDR3 reads CASSWGPDTGELFF. As DNA, the CDR3 is TGCGCCAGCAGCTGGGGGCCAGACACCGGGGAGCTGTTTTTT.

This chain joins TRBV5-6 and TRBJ1-2, with 11 bases aligning to TRBD1. This CDR3 is built from 13 residues. V was pared by 4 bases and J by 7 bases, with 3 bases of the junction left unmatched. From germline, CDR1 is SGHDT and CDR2 YYEEEE. The CDR3 region is CASSPDRGLGYTF. Written as DNA, the CDR3 is TGTGCCAGCAGCCCGGACAGGGGGCTTGGCTACACCTTC.

The chain couples TRBV9 to TRBJ2-1, with TRBD2 as a possible D gene (5 bases). The ends were cut back, 3 bases at V and 8 bases at J, with 12 bases in the middle. The CDR3 loop spans 13 amino acids. The germline V gene encodes CDR1 SGDLS and CDR2 YYNGEE. CDR3 coding DNA: TGTGCCAGCAGCGCTAGCCTAGTGGATGAGCAGTTCTTC. Amino acids: CASSASLVDEQFF.

The chain combines TRBV5-6 with TRBJ2-5; perhaps TRBD2 as D (6 bases). The CDR3 totals 13 residues. V dropped 5 bases and J dropped 2 bases, with 10 bases sitting between them. Germline V lookup: CDR1 SGHDT, CDR2 YYEEEE. The CDR3 sequence: CASSWDLQETQYF. The CDR3 DNA reads TGTGCCAGCAGTTGGGACTTACAAGAGACCCAGTACTTC. Full variable domain (remainder filled in from reference TRBV5-6 and TRBJ2-5): DAGVTQSPTHLIKTRGQQVTLRCSPKSGHDTVSWYQQALGQGPQFIFQYYEEEERQRGNFPDRFSGHQFPNYSSELNVNALLLGDSALYLCASSWDLQETQYFGPGTRLLVL.

This clone has a single count. The chain joins TRBV19 to TRBJ1-2, with 9 positions matching TRBD1. The ends lost 7 bases at V and 10 bases at J; junction bases unmatched: 16. The CDR3 has 15 amino acids. Germline loops: CDR1 LNHDA, CDR2 SQIVND (reference sequence). The CDR3 is CASNDRPGQGRDYTF. As DNA, the CDR3 is TGTGCCAGTAACGATCGTCCGGGACAGGGAAGGGACTACACCTTC. The variable domain in full, with the rest retrieved from reference TRBV19 and TRBJ1-2, is DGGITQSPKYLFRKEGQNVTLSCEQNLNHDAMYWYRQDPGQGLRLIYYSQIVNDFQKGDIAEGYSVSREKKESFPLTVTSAQKNPTAFYLCASNDRPGQGRDYTFGSGTRLTVV.

The chain couples TRBV27 to TRBJ2-2; tentatively, D is TRBD2 (6 bases). The V end was cut by 8 bases, the J end by 5 bases, with 15 bases between. Germline-derived CDR1 and CDR2 are MNHEY and SMNVEV (reference sequence). There are 14 residues in the CDR3. DNA of the CDR3: TGTGCCAGCGGCCGCGGGGACCAGACCGGGGAGCTGTTTTTT. Its protein product is CASGRGDQTGELFF.

This clone has more than one count but fewer than ten. The chain uses TRBV5-1 and TRBJ2-2; D gene uncertain. The CDR3 has 14 amino acids. CDR1 and CDR2 (germline): SGHRS, YFSETQ. Deletions cut 0 bases from V and 6 bases from J, with 9 bases between. CDR3 nucleotide sequence: TGCGCCAGCAGCTTGGTTGAGGTTTCCGGGGAGCTGTTTTTT. Its protein is CASSLVEVSGELFF.

This chain joins TRBV7-9 and TRBJ1-4; D remains unclear. CDR3 length: 16 residues. The V end lost 1 base, the J end lost 3 bases, and 12 bases lay between the germline ends. Germline V lookup: CDR1 SEHNR, CDR2 FQNEAQ (reference sequence). The CDR3 sequence is CASSLVSGSANEKLFF. The CDR3 DNA follows: TGTGCCAGCAGCTTAGTTTCGGGGTCGGCTAATGAAAAACTGTTTTTT.

The rearrangement joins TRBV11-2 to TRBJ2-5; D unclear. Germline V gene lookup returns CDR1 SGHAT and CDR2 FQNNGV. The V end was cut by 3 bases, the J end by 2 bases, with 4 bases between. The CDR3 is 12 amino acids. The CDR3 DNA follows: TGTGCCAGCAGCTTTCTACAAGAGACCCAGTACTTC. This codes for CASSFLQETQYF.

This clone was seen a handful of times. The gene calls are TRBV14 and TRBJ1-2; 7 bases align to TRBD1. The J segment lost 8 bases and the V segment lost 8 bases, leaving 11 bases of the junction unmatched. CDR1 is SGHDN and CDR2 is FVKESK in the germline V gene. This CDR3 has 13 residues. CDR3: CASSINRGTGYTF. As DNA, the CDR3 is TGTGCCAGCTCAATTAACAGGGGTACCGGCTACACCTTC.

In DNA form, the CDR3 reads TGTGCCAGCAGCTTCCAGGGGGCTGAGCAGTTCTTC. Amino acid sequence: CASSFQGAEQFF. The chain is built from TRBV7-3 and TRBJ2-1, with 8 nucleotides matching TRBD1. The CDR3 consists of 12 residues. V gave up 3 bases and J gave up 9 bases; unmatched junction bases: 1. Germline V CDR1 and CDR2: SGHTA, FQGTGA.

This chain links TRBV30 with TRBJ2-3; D call uncertain. Trimming removed 2 bases from V and 3 bases from J, with 9 bases in between. The CDR3 covers 13 residues. Germline V lookup: CDR1 GTSNPN, CDR2 SVGIG (reference sequence). CDR3: CAWSRETTDTQYF. The CDR3 DNA is TGTGCCTGGAGTAGAGAGACTACAGATACGCAGTATTTT.

This chain links TRBV15 with TRBJ2-1; D unclear. This CDR3 region has 12 residues. Trimming shortened V by 1 base and J by 8 bases, and 6 bases separated the two germline ends. CDR1 and CDR2 (germline): LNHNV, YYDKDF (reference sequence). The CDR3 region is CATSRATHEQFF. Written as DNA, the CDR3 is TGTGCCACCAGCAGAGCTACCCATGAGCAGTTCTTC. Combining the CDR3 with reference TRBV15 and TRBJ2-1 gives the whole variable domain DAMVIQNPRYQVTQFGKPVTLSCSQTLNHNVMYWYQQKSSQAPKLLFHYYDKDFNNEADTPDNFQSRRPNTSFCFLDIRSPGLGDTAMYLCATSRATHEQFFGPGTRLTVL.